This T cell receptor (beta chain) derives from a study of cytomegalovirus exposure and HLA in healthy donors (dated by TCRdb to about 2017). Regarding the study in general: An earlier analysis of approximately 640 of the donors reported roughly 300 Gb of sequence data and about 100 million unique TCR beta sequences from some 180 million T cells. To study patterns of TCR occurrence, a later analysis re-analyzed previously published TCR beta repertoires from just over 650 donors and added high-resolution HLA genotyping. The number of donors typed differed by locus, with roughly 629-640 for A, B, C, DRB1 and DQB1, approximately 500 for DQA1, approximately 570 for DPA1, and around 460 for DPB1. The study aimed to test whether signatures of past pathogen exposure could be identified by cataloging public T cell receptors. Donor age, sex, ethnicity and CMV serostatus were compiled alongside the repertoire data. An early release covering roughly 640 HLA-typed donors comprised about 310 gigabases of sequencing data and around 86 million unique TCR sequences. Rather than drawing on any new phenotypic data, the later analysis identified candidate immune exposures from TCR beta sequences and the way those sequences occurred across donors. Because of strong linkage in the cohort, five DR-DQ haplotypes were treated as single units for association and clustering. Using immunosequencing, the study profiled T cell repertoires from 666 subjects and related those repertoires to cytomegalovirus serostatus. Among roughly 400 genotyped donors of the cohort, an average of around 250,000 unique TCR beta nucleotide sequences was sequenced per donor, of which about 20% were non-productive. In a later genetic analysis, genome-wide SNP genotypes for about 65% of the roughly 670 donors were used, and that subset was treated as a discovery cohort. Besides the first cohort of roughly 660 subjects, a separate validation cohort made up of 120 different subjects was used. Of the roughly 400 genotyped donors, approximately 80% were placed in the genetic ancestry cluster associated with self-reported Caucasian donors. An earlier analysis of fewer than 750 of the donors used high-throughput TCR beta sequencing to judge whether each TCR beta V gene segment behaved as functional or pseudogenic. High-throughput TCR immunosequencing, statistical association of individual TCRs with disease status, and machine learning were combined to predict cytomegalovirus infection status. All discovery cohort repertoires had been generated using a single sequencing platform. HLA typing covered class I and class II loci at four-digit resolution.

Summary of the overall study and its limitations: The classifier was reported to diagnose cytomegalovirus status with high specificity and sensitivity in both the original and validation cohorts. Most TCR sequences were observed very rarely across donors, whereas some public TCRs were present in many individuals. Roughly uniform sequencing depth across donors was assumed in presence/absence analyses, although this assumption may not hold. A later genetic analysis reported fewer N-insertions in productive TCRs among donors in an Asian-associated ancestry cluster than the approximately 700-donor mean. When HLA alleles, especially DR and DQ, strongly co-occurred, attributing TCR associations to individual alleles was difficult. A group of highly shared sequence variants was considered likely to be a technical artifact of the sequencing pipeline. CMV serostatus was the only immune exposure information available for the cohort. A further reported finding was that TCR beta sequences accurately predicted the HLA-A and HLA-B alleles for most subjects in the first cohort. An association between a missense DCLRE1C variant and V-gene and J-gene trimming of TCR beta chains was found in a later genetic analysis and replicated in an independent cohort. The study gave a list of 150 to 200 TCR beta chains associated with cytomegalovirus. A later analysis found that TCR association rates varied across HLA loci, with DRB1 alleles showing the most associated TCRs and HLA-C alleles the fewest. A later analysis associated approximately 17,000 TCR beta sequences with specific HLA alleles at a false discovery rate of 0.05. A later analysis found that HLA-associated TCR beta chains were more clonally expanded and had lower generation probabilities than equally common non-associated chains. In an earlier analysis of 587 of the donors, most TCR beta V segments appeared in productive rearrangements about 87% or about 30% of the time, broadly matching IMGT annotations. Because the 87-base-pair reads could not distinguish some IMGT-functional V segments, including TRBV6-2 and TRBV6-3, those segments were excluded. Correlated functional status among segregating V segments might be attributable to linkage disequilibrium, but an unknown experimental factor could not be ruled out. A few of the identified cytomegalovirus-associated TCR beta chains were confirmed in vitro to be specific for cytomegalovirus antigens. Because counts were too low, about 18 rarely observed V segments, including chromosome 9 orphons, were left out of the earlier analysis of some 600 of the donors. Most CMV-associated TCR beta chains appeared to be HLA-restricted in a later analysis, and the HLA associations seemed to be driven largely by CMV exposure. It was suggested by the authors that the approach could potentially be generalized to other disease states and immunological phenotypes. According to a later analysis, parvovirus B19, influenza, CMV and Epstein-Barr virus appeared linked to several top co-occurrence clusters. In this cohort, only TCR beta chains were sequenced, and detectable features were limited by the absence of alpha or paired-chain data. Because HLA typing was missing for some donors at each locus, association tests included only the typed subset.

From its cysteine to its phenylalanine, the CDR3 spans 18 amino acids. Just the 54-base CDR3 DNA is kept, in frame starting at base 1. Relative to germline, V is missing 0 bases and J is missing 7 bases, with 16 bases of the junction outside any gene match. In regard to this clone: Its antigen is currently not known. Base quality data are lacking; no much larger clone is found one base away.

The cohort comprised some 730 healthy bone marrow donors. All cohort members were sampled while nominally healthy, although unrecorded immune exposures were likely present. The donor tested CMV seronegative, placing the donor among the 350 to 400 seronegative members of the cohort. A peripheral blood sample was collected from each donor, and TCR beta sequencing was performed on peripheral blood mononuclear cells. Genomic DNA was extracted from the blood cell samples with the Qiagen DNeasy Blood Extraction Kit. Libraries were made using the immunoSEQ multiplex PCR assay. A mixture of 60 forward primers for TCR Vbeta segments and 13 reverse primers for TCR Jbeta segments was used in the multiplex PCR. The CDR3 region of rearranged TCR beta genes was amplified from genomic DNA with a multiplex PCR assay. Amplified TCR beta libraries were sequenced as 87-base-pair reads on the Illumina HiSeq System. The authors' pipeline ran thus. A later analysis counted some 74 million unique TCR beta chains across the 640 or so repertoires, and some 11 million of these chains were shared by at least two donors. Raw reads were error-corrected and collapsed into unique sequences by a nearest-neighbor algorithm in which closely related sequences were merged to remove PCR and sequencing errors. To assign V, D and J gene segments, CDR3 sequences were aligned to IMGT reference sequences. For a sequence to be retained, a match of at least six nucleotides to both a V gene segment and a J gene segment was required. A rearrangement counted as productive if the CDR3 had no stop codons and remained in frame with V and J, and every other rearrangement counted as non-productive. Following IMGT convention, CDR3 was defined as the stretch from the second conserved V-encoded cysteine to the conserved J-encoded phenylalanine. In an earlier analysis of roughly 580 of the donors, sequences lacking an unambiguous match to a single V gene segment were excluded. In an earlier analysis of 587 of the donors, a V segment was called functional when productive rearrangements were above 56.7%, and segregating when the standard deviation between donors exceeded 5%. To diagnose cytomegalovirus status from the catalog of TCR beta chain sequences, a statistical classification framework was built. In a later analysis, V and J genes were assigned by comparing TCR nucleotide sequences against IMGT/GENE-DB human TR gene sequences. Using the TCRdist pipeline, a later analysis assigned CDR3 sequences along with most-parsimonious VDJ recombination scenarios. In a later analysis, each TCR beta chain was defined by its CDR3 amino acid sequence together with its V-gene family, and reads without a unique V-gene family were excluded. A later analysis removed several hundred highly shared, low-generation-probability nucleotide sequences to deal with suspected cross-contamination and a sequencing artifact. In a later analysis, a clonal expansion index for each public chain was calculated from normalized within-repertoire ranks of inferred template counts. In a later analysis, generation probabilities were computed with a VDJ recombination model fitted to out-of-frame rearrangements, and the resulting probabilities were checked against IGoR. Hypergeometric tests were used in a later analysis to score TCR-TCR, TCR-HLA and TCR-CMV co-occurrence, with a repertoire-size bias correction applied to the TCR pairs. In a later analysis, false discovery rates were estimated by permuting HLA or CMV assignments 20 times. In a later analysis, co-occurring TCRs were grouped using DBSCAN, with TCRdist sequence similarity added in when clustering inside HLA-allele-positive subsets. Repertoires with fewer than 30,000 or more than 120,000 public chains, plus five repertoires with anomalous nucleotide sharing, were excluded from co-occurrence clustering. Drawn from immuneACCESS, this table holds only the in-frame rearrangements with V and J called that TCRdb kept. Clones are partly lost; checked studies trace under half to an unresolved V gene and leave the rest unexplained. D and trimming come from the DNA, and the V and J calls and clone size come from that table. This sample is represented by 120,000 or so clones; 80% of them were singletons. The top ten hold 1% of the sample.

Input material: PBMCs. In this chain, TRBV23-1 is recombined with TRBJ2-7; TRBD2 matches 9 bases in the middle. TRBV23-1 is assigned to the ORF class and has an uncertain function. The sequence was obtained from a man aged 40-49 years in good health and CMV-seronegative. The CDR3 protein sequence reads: CASSQSFLELAGTREQYF. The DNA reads TGCGCCAGCAGTCAATCTTTCCTTGAGCTAGCGGGGACTAGAGAGCAGTACTTC.